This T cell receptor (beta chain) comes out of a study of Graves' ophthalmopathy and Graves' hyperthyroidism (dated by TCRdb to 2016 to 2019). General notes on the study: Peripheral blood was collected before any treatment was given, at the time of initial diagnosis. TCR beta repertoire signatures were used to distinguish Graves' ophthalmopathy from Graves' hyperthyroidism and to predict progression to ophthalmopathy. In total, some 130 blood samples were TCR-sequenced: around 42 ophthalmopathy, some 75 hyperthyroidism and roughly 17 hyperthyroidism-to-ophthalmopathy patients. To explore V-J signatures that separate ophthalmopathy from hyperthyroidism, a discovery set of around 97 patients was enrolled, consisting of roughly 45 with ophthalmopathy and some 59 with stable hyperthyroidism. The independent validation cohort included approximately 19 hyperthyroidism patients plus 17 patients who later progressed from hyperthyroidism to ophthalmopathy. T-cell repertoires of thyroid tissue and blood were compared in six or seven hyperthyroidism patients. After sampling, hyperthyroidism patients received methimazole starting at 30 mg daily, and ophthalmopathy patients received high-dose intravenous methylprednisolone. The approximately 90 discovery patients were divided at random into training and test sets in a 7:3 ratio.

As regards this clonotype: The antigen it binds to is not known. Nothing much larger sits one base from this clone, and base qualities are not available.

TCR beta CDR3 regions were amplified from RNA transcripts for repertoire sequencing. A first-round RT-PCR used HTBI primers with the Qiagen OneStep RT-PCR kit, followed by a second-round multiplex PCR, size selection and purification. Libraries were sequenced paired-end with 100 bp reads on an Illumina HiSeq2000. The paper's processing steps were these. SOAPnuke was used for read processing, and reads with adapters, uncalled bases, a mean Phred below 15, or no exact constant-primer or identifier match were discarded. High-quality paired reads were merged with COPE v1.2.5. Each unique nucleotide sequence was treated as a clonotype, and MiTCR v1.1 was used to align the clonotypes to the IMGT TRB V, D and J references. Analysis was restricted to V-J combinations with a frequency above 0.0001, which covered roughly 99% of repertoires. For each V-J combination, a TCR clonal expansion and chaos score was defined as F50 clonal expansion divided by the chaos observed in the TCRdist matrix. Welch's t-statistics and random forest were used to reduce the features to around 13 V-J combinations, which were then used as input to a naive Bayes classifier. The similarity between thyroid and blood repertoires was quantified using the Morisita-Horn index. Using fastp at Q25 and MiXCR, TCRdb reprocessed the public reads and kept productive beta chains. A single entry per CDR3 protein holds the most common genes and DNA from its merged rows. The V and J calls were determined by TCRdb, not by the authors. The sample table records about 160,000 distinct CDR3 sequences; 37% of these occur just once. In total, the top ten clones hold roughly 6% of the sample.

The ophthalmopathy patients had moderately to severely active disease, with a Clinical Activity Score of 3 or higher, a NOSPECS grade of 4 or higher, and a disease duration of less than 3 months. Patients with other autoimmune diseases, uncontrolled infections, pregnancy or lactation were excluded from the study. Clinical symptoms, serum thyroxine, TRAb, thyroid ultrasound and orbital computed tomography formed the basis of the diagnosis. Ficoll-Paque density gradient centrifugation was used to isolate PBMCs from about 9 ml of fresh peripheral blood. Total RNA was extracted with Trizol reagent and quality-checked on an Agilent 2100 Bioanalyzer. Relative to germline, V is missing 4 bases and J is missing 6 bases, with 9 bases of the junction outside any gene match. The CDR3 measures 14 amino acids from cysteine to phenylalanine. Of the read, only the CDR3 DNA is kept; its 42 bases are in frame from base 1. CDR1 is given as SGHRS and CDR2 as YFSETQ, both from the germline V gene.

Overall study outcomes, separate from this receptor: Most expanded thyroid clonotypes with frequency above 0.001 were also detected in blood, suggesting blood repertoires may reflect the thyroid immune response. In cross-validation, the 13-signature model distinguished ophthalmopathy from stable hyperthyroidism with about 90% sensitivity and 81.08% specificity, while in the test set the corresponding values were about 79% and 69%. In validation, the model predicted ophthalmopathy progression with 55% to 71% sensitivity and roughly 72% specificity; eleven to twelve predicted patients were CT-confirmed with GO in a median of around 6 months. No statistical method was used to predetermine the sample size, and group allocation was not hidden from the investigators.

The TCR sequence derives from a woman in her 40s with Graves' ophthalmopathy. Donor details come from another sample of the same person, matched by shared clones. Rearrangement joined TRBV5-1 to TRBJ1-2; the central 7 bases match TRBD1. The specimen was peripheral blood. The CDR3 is CASSGGTVGNGYTF. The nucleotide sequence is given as TGCGCCAGCAGCGGGGGGACAGTAGGAAATGGCTACACCTTC.